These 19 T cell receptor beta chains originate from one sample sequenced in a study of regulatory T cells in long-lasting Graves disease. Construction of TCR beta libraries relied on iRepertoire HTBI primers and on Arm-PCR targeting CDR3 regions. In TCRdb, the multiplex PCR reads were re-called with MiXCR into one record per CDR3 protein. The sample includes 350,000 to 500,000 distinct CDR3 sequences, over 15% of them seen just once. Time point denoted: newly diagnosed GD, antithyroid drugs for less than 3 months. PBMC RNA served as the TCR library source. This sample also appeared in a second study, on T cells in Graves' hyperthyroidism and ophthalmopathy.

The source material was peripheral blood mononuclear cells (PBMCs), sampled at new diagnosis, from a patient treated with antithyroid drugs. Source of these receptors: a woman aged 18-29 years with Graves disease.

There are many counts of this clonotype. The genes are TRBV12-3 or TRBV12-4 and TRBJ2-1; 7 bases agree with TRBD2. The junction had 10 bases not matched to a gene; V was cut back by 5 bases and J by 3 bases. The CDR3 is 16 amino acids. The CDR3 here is CASSQLAGEYYNEQFF. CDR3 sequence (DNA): TGTGCCAGCAGTCAGTTAGCGGGCGAGTACTACAATGAGCAGTTCTTC.

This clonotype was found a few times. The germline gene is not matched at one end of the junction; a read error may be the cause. The chain's CDR3 is CASSETLAGLSGELFF. The CDR3 region has the DNA TGTGCCAGCAGTGAAACTCTAGCGGGATTATCCGGGGAGCTGTTCTTT. The chain has TRBV6-1 and TRBJ2-2; 9 nucleotides align to TRBD2. Germline CDR1 reads MNHNS; CDR2 reads SASEGT. The CDR3 contains 16 residues.

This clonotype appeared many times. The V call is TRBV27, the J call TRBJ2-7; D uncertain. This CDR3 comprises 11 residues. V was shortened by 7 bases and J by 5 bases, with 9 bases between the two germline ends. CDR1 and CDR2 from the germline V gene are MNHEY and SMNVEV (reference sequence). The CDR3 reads CASTLSHEQYF. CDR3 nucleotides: TGTGCCAGCACCCTTTCCCACGAGCAGTACTTC.

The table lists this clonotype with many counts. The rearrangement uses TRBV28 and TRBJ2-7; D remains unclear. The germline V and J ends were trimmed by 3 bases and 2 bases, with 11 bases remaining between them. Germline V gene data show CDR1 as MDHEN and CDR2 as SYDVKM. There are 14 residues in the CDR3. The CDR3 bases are TGTGCCAGCAGTTTGGCCCCTGGTGCCTACGAGCAGTACTTC. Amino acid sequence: CASSLAPGAYEQYF.

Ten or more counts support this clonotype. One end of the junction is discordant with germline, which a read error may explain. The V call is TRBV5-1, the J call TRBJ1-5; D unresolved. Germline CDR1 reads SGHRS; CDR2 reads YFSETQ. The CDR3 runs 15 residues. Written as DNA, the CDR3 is TGTGCCAGCAGTTTGGGAGGGAATAGCAATCAGCCCCAGCATTTT. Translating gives CASSLGGNSNQPQHF.

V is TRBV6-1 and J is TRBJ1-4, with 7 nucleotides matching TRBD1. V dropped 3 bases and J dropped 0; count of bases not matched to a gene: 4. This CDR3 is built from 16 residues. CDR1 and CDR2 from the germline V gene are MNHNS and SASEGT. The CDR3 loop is CASSEGRGTTNEKLFF. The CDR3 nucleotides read TGTGCCAGCAGTGAGGGCAGGGGGACAACTAATGAAAAACTGTTTTTT.

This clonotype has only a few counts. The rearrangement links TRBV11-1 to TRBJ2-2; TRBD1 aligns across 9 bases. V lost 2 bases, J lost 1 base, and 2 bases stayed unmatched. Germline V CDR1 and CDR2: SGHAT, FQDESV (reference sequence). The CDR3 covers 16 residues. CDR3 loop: CASSLSGQGNTGELFF. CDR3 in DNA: TGTGCCAGCAGCTTATCGGGACAGGGGAACACCGGGGAGCTGTTTTTT. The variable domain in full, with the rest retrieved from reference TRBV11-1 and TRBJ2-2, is EAEVAQSPRYKITEKSQAVAFWCDPISGHATLYWYRQILGQGPELLVQFQDESVVDDSQLPKDRFSAERLKGVDSTLKIQPAELGDSAMYLCASSLSGQGNTGELFFGEGSRLTVL.

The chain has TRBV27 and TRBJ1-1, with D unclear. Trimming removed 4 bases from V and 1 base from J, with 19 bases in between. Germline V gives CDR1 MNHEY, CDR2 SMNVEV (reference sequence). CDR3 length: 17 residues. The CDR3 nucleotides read TGTGCCAGCAGTTCCTCCCCGGTAGGGTGGGAGAACACTGAAGCTTTCTTT. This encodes CASSSSPVGWENTEAFF.

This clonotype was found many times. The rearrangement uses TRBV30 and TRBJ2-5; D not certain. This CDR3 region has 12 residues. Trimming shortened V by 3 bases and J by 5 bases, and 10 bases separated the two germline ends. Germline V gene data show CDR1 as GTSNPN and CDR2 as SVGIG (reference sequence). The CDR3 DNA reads TGTGCCTGGAGGTCCGTGGCTGAGACCCAGTACTTC. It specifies CAWRSVAETQYF.

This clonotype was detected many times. Written as DNA, the CDR3 is TGTGCCAGCAGCCCACAGGTACCTGAAAACATTCAGTACTTC. Its protein is CASSPQVPENIQYF. The V call is TRBV7-9, the J call TRBJ2-4; tentative D call: TRBD1 (5 bases). Germline-derived CDR1 and CDR2 are SEHNR and FQNEAQ (reference sequence). V was pared by 5 bases and J by 5 bases, with 13 bases between. CDR3 size: 14 residues.

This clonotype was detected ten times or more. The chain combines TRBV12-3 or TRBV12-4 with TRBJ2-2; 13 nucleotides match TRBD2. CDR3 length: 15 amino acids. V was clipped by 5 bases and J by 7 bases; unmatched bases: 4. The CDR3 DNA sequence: TGTGCCAGCAGTCGGACTAGCGGGAGAATCGGGGAGCTGTTTTTT. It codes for CASSRTSGRIGELFF.

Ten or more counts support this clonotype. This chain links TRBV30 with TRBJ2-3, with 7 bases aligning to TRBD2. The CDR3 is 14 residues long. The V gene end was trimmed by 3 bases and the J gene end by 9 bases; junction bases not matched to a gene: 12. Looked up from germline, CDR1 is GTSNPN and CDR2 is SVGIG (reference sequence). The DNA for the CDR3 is TGTGCCTGGAGGTCCATAGGCGCGGGGGTAACGCAGTATTTT. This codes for CAWRSIGAGVTQYF. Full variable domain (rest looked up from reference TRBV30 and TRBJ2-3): SQTIHQWPATLVQPVGSPLSLECTVEGTSNPNLYWYRQAAGRGLQLLFYSVGIGQISSEVPQNLSASRPQDRQFILSSKKLLLSDSGFYLCAWRSIGAGVTQYFGPGTRLTVL.

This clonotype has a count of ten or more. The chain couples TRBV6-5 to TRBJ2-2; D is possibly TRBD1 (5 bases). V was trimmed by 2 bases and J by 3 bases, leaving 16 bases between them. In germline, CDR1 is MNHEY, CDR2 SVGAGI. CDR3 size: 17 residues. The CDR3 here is CASSYGPRGRDTGELFF. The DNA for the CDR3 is TGTGCCAGCAGTTACGGCCCTAGGGGAAGAGACACCGGGGAGCTGTTTTTT.

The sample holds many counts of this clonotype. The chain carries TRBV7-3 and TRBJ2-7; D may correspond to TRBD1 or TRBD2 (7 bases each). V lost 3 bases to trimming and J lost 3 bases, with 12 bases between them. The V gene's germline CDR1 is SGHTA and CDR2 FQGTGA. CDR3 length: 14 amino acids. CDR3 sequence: CASSFPGGVYEQYF. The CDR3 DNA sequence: TGTGCCAGCAGCTTCCCAGGGGGGGTCTACGAGCAGTACTTC.

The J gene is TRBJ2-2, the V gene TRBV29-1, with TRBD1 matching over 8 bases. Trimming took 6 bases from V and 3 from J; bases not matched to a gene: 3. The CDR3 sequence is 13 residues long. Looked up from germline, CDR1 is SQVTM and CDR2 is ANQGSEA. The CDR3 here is CSVLQGDTGELFF. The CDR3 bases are TGCAGCGTCCTACAGGGGGACACCGGGGAGCTGTTTTTT.

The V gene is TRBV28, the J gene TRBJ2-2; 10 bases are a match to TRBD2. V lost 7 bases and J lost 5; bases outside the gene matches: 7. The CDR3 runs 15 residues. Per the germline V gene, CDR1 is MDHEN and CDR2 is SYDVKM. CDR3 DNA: TGTGCCAGCAAGGTTCTAGCGGGAGAGACCGGGGAGCTGTTTTTT. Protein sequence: CASKVLAGETGELFF.

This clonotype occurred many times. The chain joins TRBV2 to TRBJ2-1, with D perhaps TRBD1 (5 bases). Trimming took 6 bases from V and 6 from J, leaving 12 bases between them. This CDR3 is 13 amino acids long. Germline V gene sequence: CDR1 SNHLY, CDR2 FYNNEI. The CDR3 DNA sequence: TGTGCCAGCAGCCTGACAGAGTTCAATGAGCAGTTCTTC. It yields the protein CASSLTEFNEQFF.

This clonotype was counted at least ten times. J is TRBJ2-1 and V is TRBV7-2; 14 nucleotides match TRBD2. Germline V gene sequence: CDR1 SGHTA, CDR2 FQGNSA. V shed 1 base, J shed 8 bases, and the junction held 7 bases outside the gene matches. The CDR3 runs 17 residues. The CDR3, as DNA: TGTGCCAGCAGCTTAGAGGGGGGACTAGCGGGAGTGGATGAGCAGTTCTTC. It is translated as CASSLEGGLAGVDEQFF. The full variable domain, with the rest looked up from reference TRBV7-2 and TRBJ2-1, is GAGVSQSPSNKVTEKGKDVELRCDPISGHTALYWYRQSLGQGLEFLIYFQGNSAPDKSGLPSDRFSAERTGGSVSTLTIQRTQQEDSAVYLCASSLEGGLAGVDEQFFGPGTRLTVL.

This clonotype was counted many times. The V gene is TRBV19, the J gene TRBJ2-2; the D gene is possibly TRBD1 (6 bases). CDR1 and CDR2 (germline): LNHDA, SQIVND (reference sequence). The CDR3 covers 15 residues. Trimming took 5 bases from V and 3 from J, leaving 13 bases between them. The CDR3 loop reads CASSRLAGDTGELFF. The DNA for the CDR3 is TGTGCCAGTAGTCGATTGGCAGGGGACACCGGGGAGCTGTTTTTT.